These 27 T cell receptor beta chains came from one sample sequenced in a study of vaccination and CD4 T cells after COVID-19 (dated by TCRdb to between 2021 and 2022). Libraries came from PCR. The data were produced on an Illumina iSeq 100. At the Johns Hopkins FTIC core, DNA from the cultured CD4+ T cells underwent TCR sequencing with the Oncomine TCR Beta short-read assay. TCRdb trimmed public reads at Q25 via fastp, called clones via MiXCR and kept in-frame beta chains. Under each unique CDR3 protein, matching rows form one entry showing the most common genes and DNA. The sample table lists under 20,000 distinct CDR3 sequences, around 44% of them with a count of one. The top ten constitute approximately 25% of the sample. No antigens are known for them. The treatment or condition label on this specimen signifies: approximately 10-day PBMC culture with coronavirus spike peptide pools or control peptides (ViraFEST assay).

Specimen: CD4+ T cells from blood, cultured in vitro, collected before SARS-CoV-2 vaccination. The receptors were gathered from a human donor who had recovered from COVID-19.

This rearrangement joins TRBV15 to TRBJ1-1; D remains unclear. The CDR3 totals 15 residues. The V end was cut by 5 bases, the J end by 0 bases, with 13 bases between. Germline values: CDR1 LNHNV, CDR2 YYDKDF (reference sequence). The CDR3 DNA reads as TGTGCCACCAGCCCCCGGACGGTCATGAACACTGAAGCTTTCTTT. It encodes CATSPRTVMNTEAFF. Full variable domain (missing parts from reference TRBV15 and TRBJ1-1): DAMVIQNPRYQVTQFGKPVTLSCSQTLNHNVMYWYQQKSSQAPKLLFHYYDKDFNNEADTPDNFQSRRPNTSFCFLDIRSPGLGDTAMYLCATSPRTVMNTEAFFGQGTRLTVV.

This clonotype was seen a handful of times. The rearrangement joins TRBV4-3 to TRBJ2-2; a weak D match, TRBD2 (5 bases). V gave up 5 bases and J gave up 1 base, with 8 bases separating them. Germline V gene data show CDR1 as LGHNA and CDR2 as YSLEER. The CDR3 is 14 residues long. CDR3 bases: TGCGCCAGCAGCAGGGAGCGGAACACCGGGGAGCTGTTTTTT. Its translation is CASSRERNTGELFF.

The chain couples TRBV20-1 to TRBJ2-7, with D possibly matching TRBD1 (5 bases). The germline V and J ends were trimmed by 2 bases and 5 bases, with 10 bases remaining between them. CDR1 is DFQATT, CDR2 SNEGSKA, per germline (reference sequence). The CDR3 loop spans 12 amino acids. CDR3 in amino acids: CSARSFRDEQYF. Written as DNA, the CDR3 is TGCAGTGCTAGATCCTTCAGGGACGAGCAGTACTTC.

This clonotype came up a few times. The CDR3 spells CASSLEDRSSYEQYF. The DNA for the CDR3 is TGTGCCAGCAGCTTGGAGGACAGGTCCTCCTACGAGCAGTACTTC. V and J are TRBV11-2 and TRBJ2-7, with 7 bases aligning to TRBD1. The trim removed 3 bases at V and 0 bases at J, leaving 5 bases unmatched. This CDR3 has 15 residues. Germline V CDR1 and CDR2: SGHAT, FQNNGV.

This clonotype has more than one count but fewer than ten. This chain links TRBV20-1 with TRBJ1-6, with 11 bases matching TRBD1. Germline CDR1 reads DFQATT; CDR2 reads SNEGSKA (reference sequence). Trimming cost V 3 bases and J 1 base; bases outside gene matches: 8. This CDR3 has 18 amino acids. In DNA, the CDR3 is TGCAGTGCTAGGGGTTCGGGACAGGGGGTTTCCTATAATTCACCCCTCCACTTT. Translation gives CSARGSGQGVSYNSPLHF.

V gene TRBV19 combines with J gene TRBJ2-2, with D possibly matching TRBD2 (5 bases). Per the germline V gene, CDR1 is LNHDA and CDR2 is SQIVND (reference sequence). CDR3 length equals 14 residues. Trimming removed 6 bases from V and 3 bases from J, with 11 bases in between. The DNA of the CDR3 is TGTGCCAGTAGGGGAGCGGAATACACCGGGGAGCTGTTTTTT. Its translation is CASRGAEYTGELFF. Full variable domain (missing parts from reference TRBV19 and TRBJ2-2): DGGITQSPKYLFRKEGQNVTLSCEQNLNHDAMYWYRQDPGQGLRLIYYSQIVNDFQKGDIAEGYSVSREKKESFPLTVTSAQKNPTAFYLCASRGAEYTGELFFGEGSRLTVL.

This clonotype was observed a few times. The V gene is TRBV7-3, the J gene TRBJ1-6; perhaps TRBD1 as D (5 bases). The V end was cut by 5 bases, the J end by 7 bases, with 9 bases between. Germline CDR1 SGHTA, CDR2 FQGTGA. This CDR3 has 13 residues. For the CDR3, the DNA is TGTGCCAGCAGCACCCGACAGAATTCACCCCTCCACTTT. Residues: CASSTRQNSPLHF.

V gene TRBV20-1 combines with J gene TRBJ2-7; tentative D call: TRBD2 (6 bases). This CDR3 has 15 amino acids. Trimming shortened V by 2 bases and J by 2 bases, and 16 bases separated the two germline ends. Germline V gives CDR1 DFQATT, CDR2 SNEGSKA (reference sequence). CDR3 sequence (DNA): TGCAGTGCTAGAAAGCCGAGACTAGGGGCCTACGAGCAGTACTTC. As protein: CSARKPRLGAYEQYF.

Note on this clonotype: Relative to the germline gene, one junction end is altered; a read error may explain this. V is TRBV6-1 and J is TRBJ2-3; possibly TRBD2 for D (5 bases). The germline V gene has CDR1 MNHNS and CDR2 SASEGT. The CDR3 spans 14 residues. CDR3 sequence reads: CASNEGLPTDTQYF. The CDR3, as DNA: TGTGCCAGCAATGAAGGACTCCCCACAGATACGCAGTATTTT.

J is TRBJ2-7 and V is TRBV20-1; no reliable D call. The CDR3 totals 17 residues. V shed 4 bases and J shed 2 bases, with 24 bases lying between them. Germline-derived CDR1 and CDR2 are DFQATT and SNEGSKA (reference sequence). In DNA, the CDR3 is TGCAGTGCTAACGCAGTTACCGGAGCGAGTCTCGCCTACGAGCAGTACTTC. As protein: CSANAVTGASLAYEQYF.

The chain recombines TRBV20-1 with TRBJ2-4, with TRBD1 identical over 8 bases. CDR1 is DFQATT, CDR2 SNEGSKA, per germline (reference sequence). CDR3 length: 12 residues. V was clipped by 7 bases and J by 7 bases; unmatched bases: 6. The CDR3 is CSVGTGGNIQYF. The CDR3, as DNA: TGCAGTGTTGGAACAGGGGGTAACATTCAGTACTTC.

This rearrangement joins TRBV11-3 to TRBJ2-1, with unresolved D. This CDR3 spans 15 amino acids. Trimming took off 5 bases at V and 5 bases at J, with 16 bases between the two ends. Germline lookup yields CDR1 SGHNT and CDR2 YENEEA. CDR3 sequence: CASSLEMTWDNEQFF. Written as DNA, the CDR3 is TGTGCCAGCAGCCTCGAGATGACGTGGGACAATGAGCAGTTCTTC.

This chain uses TRBV9 with TRBJ1-1; a possible D gene is TRBD1 (5 bases). The germline V gene encodes CDR1 SGDLS and CDR2 YYNGEE. With 0 bases removed from V and 7 bases from J, the gap between germline ends came to 19 bases. The CDR3 spans 16 residues. The CDR3 spells CASSVGPGTGVFEAFF. The CDR3 nucleotides read TGTGCCAGCAGCGTAGGTCCCGGGACGGGAGTGTTTGAAGCTTTCTTT.

The chain joins TRBV7-9 to TRBJ2-5; perhaps D is TRBD1 or TRBD2 (7 bases each). V lost 3 bases and J 3 bases, leaving 14 bases between the germline ends. Looked up from germline, CDR1 is SEHNR and CDR2 is FQNEAQ (reference sequence). The CDR3 has 15 residues. The CDR3 nucleotides read TGTGCCAGCAGCTTCGCAGGGGGGGTGGAAGAGACCCAGTACTTC. Translating gives CASSFAGGVEETQYF.

The chain uses TRBV27 and TRBJ2-7; D is unresolved. In germline, CDR1 is MNHEY, CDR2 SMNVEV (reference sequence). The CDR3 has 15 residues. V was pared by 6 bases and J by 4 bases, with 19 bases between. The chain's CDR3 is CASRGSRMSFYEQYF. The CDR3 DNA reads TGTGCCAGCAGAGGTTCTAGAATGTCGTTTTACGAGCAGTACTTC.

The chain has TRBV19 and TRBJ2-2; D is possibly TRBD2 (5 bases). CDR1 and CDR2 (germline): LNHDA, SQIVND (reference sequence). The CDR3 extends over 14 amino acids. V shed 9 bases and J shed 5 bases, with 16 bases lying between them. The CDR3 nucleotides read TGTGCCAGCACATCAAATTCGGGGACCGGGGAGCTGTTTTTT. It encodes CASTSNSGTGELFF. The entire variable domain, with the rest obtained from reference TRBV19 and TRBJ2-2, is as follows: DGGITQSPKYLFRKEGQNVTLSCEQNLNHDAMYWYRQDPGQGLRLIYYSQIVNDFQKGDIAEGYSVSREKKESFPLTVTSAQKNPTAFYLCASTSNSGTGELFFGEGSRLTVL.

The V call is TRBV12-3 or TRBV12-4, the J call TRBJ2-7; 8 positions match TRBD1. Trimming took 0 bases from V and 7 from J; bases not matched to a gene: 5. This CDR3 is built from 14 residues. The DNA of the CDR3 is TGTGCCAGCAGTTTAGCTCAGGGGGCGGGGGAGCAGTACTTC. Its protein is CASSLAQGAGEQYF.

This chain connects TRBV20-1 to TRBJ1-1; no definite D call. The V gene lost 8 bases and the J gene lost 3 bases, with 13 bases spanning the gap. Per the germline V gene, CDR1 is DFQATT and CDR2 is SNEGSKA (reference sequence). The CDR3 consists of 12 residues. The CDR3 DNA is TGCAGTTTAAAAGGATGGGACACTGAAGCTTTCTTT. Amino acid sequence: CSLKGWDTEAFF.

The table lists this clonotype with a few counts. The rearrangement joins TRBV20-1 to TRBJ2-3; 7 bases line up with TRBD2. V shed 2 bases and J 0 bases; nucleotides not matched to a gene: 8. The germline gives CDR1 DFQATT, CDR2 SNEGSKA (reference sequence). This CDR3 contains 16 residues. CDR3 sequence (DNA): TGCAGTGCTAGACCACCGGGACTATCTAGCACAGATACGCAGTATTTT. Its protein product is CSARPPGLSSTDTQYF.

This clonotype was seen only a few times. The chain joins TRBV11-2 to TRBJ1-1, with D unresolved. Germline V lookup: CDR1 SGHAT, CDR2 FQNNGV. This CDR3 contains 13 residues. Between the trimmed V and J ends, which lost 2 bases and 1 base, there was a span of 5 bases. CDR3 residues: CASSLRANTEAFF. In DNA, the CDR3 is TGTGCCAGCAGCTTACGGGCGAACACTGAAGCTTTCTTT.

The chain is built from TRBV6-4 and TRBJ1-5; D is perhaps TRBD1 (5 bases). Trimming stripped 4 bases from V and 3 bases from J, with 7 bases between. The CDR3 sequence is 13 residues long. From germline, CDR1 is MRHNA and CDR2 SNTAGT. This CDR3 reads CASSAGHNQPQHF. CDR3 bases: TGTGCCAGCAGTGCAGGACACAATCAGCCCCAGCATTTT.

This clonotype was found a few times. CDR3 nucleotides: TGTGCCAGCAGGGTAACAGGAGGTAGTTCACCCCTCCACTTT. It yields the protein CASRVTGGSSPLHF. V gene TRBV27 combines with J gene TRBJ1-6, with a possible D match to TRBD1 (5 bases). The CDR3 length is 14 residues. CDR1 MNHEY and CDR2 SMNVEV come from the germline V gene (reference sequence). The V gene lost 6 bases and the J gene lost 9 bases, with 15 bases spanning the gap.

This chain links TRBV27 with TRBJ2-3; 10 bases are a match to TRBD1. The ends lost 4 bases at V and 2 bases at J; junction bases unmatched: 3. The germline V gene encodes CDR1 MNHEY and CDR2 SMNVEV (reference sequence). This CDR3 is 15 amino acids long. The CDR3 nucleotides read TGTGCCAGCAGTTGGGGACAGGGGAACACAGATACGCAGTATTTT. As protein: CASSWGQGNTDTQYF.

This clonotype was observed a few times. The V and J genes are TRBV19 and TRBJ1-2; 8 nucleotides align to TRBD1. This CDR3 spans 12 amino acids. Germline lookup yields CDR1 LNHDA and CDR2 SQIVND (reference sequence). The V segment lost 9 bases and the J segment 8 bases; nucleotides outside the gene matches: 8. The CDR3 loop is CASSDRAGGYTF. The CDR3 DNA reads as TGTGCCAGCTCGGACAGGGCGGGAGGCTACACCTTC.

In this sample, this clonotype turned up a few times. This chain's CDR3 is CASSYYTGTNYGYTF. CDR3 sequence (DNA): TGTGCCAGCAGTTACTACACAGGGACAAACTATGGCTACACCTTC. This rearrangement joins TRBV6-2 or TRBV6-3 to TRBJ1-2; the D gene is possibly TRBD1 (6 bases). The germline V and J ends were trimmed by 1 base and 2 bases, with 11 bases remaining between them. Germline CDR1 is MNHEY and CDR2 is SVGEGT. The CDR3 loop spans 15 amino acids.

This clonotype was seen only a few times. The chain combines TRBV20-1 with TRBJ2-1; TRBD2 matches at 11 bases. Trimming removed 3 bases from V and 4 bases from J; junction bases left unmatched: 2. The CDR3 has 14 residues. The germline V gene has CDR1 DFQATT and CDR2 SNEGSKA (reference sequence). This CDR3 reads CSARGLAVYNEQFF. As DNA, the CDR3 is TGCAGTGCTAGGGGACTAGCGGTATACAATGAGCAGTTCTTC.

The V gene is TRBV6-2 or TRBV6-3, the J gene TRBJ2-7; D is uncertain. CDR3 length equals 12 residues. Germline lookup yields CDR1 MNHEY and CDR2 SVGEGT. Between the trimmed V and J ends, which lost 2 bases and 7 bases, there was a span of 9 bases. The CDR3 nucleotides read TGTGCCAGCAGTTACACCCCTGAGGAGCAGTACTTC. As protein: CASSYTPEEQYF.